The rows below give T cell receptor beta chains drawn from one sample of a study of cytotoxic CD8 clonotypes in ibrutinib-treated CLL. Using immunoSEQ multiplex PCR, the repertoire was profiled, and TCRdb retains in-frame clones only, with some absent. The data show fewer than 400,000 clones, with about 61% seen just once and approximately 6% held by the top ten. This specimen was PBMCs, taken after 36 months of ibrutinib treatment. The receptor set was obtained from a human donor with chronic lymphocytic leukemia. Each CDR3 is given with its conserved first and last residue. Fields, in order: J gene, clone size, D gene, V gene, CDR3 protein, CDR3 DNA. The D gene is left open where the match is weak. Rows may omit the clone size; those that give it use once, few, many or a size class.

TRBJ1-1,once,-,TRBV5-6,CASSLKEGLWTEAFF,TGTGCCAGCAGCCTGAAGGAGGGACTGTGGACTGAAGCTTTCTTT
TRBJ2-1,-,TRBD2,TRBV29-1,CSVERGGRAYNEQFF,TGCAGCGTTGAAAGGGGCGGGAGGGCCTACAATGAGCAGTTCTTC
TRBJ2-7,-,TRBD1,TRBV10-3,CAIRTDRVGEQYF,TGTGCCATCAGGACCGACAGGGTGGGGGAGCAGTACTTC
TRBJ2-7,-,-,TRBV5-1,CASTSAAYEQYF,TGCGCCAGCACATCGGCCGCCTACGAGCAGTACTTC
TRBJ1-1,-,-,TRBV6-5,CASSYWGHTEAFF,TGTGCCAGCAGTTACTGGGGGCACACTGAAGCTTTCTTT
TRBJ2-3,few,-,TRBV9,CASGTTDTQYF,TGTGCCAGCGGAACCACAGATACGCAGTATTTT
TRBJ2-3,-,TRBD2,TRBV27,CASSLGGLAGARF,TGTGCCAGCAGTTTAGGGGGACTAGCGGGGGCAAGGTTT
TRBJ1-1,-,-,TRBV2,CASREDRNTEAFF,TGTGCCAGCAGGGAGGACAGGAACACTGAAGCTTTCTTT
TRBJ2-1,-,-,TRBV7-2,CASSLPWDEQFF,TGTGCCAGCAGCTTACCCTGGGATGAGCAGTTCTTC
TRBJ1-2,-,TRBD1,TRBV6-5,CASSQQGTYGYTF,TGTGCCAGCAGTCAACAGGGGACCTATGGCTACACCTTC
TRBJ2-7,few,-,TRBV5-1,CASSFLTRFSYEQYF,TGCGCCAGCAGCTTCTTGACTAGGTTTTCCTACGAGCAGTACTTC
TRBJ1-1,-,TRBD1,TRBV11-2,CASSLEDRVNTEAFF,TGTGCCAGCAGCTTAGAAGACAGGGTGAACACTGAAGCTTTCTTT
TRBJ2-7,-,TRBD2,TRBV2,CASTGLAGFHEQYF,TGTGCCAGCACGGGACTAGCGGGATTCCACGAGCAGTACTTC
TRBJ2-7,-,TRBD2,TRBV4-3,CASSRGSGGYEQYF,TGCGCCAGCAGCCGTGGGAGCGGGGGCTACGAGCAGTACTTC
TRBJ1-2,-,-,TRBV5-6,CASSPGLGGYTF,TGTGCCAGCAGCCCGGGACTGGGGGGCTACACCTTC
TRBJ1-2,-,-,TRBV7-9,CASSFGAGSTGGYTF,TGTGCCAGCAGCTTTGGTGCAGGGAGTACGGGTGGCTACACCTTC
TRBJ2-7,few,TRBD1,TRBV9,CASSPDDRGVYEQYF,TGTGCCAGCAGCCCCGATGACAGGGGAGTCTACGAGCAGTACTTC
TRBJ2-2,-,TRBD2,TRBV27,CASRSGLALAGELFF,TGTGCCAGCAGGTCGGGACTAGCCCTCGCCGGGGAGCTGTTTTTT
TRBJ1-2,-,-,TRBV7-3,CASRRVEGNYGYTF,TGTGCCAGCCGGCGAGTGGAAGGGAACTATGGCTACACCTTC
TRBJ1-1,few,TRBD1,TRBV28,CASSTKTGETFF,TGTGCCAGCAGTACCAAGACAGGGGAAACTTTCTTT
TRBJ2-5,-,TRBD2,TRBV27,CASSLTPGLWGKTQYF,TGTGCCAGCAGTTTAACCCCGGGACTATGGGGGAAGACCCAGTACTTC
TRBJ1-4,-,-,TRBV11-2,CASSPTWGRAGEKLFF,TGTGCCAGCTCCCCGACCTGGGGCAGAGCAGGGGAAAAACTGTTTTTT